The T cell receptor beta chain described here comes from a study of cytomegalovirus exposure and HLA in healthy donors. The CDR3 runs 14 residues. J was trimmed by 2 bases and V by 6 bases; bases with no gene match: 7. CDR1 LNHDA and CDR2 SQIVND come from the germline V gene (reference sequence). With 60 Vbeta and 13 Jbeta primers, the PCR was carried out. The repertoire was sequenced with immunoSEQ multiplex PCR; TCRdb's copy has only in-frame clones and lacks some. The sample yields approximately 130,000 clones, about 83% seen once. Overall study findings and caveats: Most TCR beta V segments were productive about 90% or about 30% of the time in an earlier analysis.

About this clone itself: No antigen is known for it.

Sequenced: PBMCs. This TCR was recovered from a woman aged 25-40 years in good health and CMV-seronegative. J is TRBJ2-7 and V is TRBV19; 7 positions agree with TRBD1. The CDR3 DNA reads TGTGCCAGTAGCCCAGGGACAGCCGCCTACGAGCAGTACTTC. It codes for CASSPGTAAYEQYF.